Below, one T cell receptor beta chain is given with its context. The record originates from a study of response to subunit inactivated influenza vaccine. Germline V CDR1 and CDR2: SGHRS, YFSETQ. Trimming at V came to 2 bases and at J to 7 bases, leaving 5 bases not matched to a gene. CDR3 length: 13 amino acids. Each CDR3 protein is one row after TCRdb ran MiXCR on the RT-PCR reads. The sample records roughly 540,000 distinct CDR3 sequences, under 30% being singletons. A further study also used this sample, focusing on T cells expressing NK-cell markers. This second study notes: A 5'RACE template switching approach incorporating UMIs was used to make TCR beta cDNA. The contribution of dominant NKG2C+ clonotypes to CD8+ T cells in six or seven donors was roughly 1.0-7.5%. Among a handful of donors, these clonotypes also ranked first in the CD3+CD56-NKG2C+ fraction.

The starting material was CD4+ T cells sorted from PBMCs, obtained 11 to 12 days after vaccination. The TCR sequence derives from a man between 50 and 59 years old who received an inactivated influenza vaccine. This chain links TRBV5-1 with TRBJ1-2; TRBD1 matches at 7 bases. The CDR3 region is CASSFEGASGYTF. The CDR3 bases are TGCGCCAGCAGCTTCGAGGGGGCGAGTGGCTACACCTTC. Together with reference TRBV5-1 and TRBJ1-2, the CDR3 gives the full variable domain: KAGVTQTPRYLIKTRGQQVTLSCSPISGHRSVSWYQQTPGQGLQFLFEYFSETQRNKGNFPGRFSGRQFSNSRSEMNVSTLELGDSALYLCASSFEGASGYTFGSGTRLTVV.